This passage covers 10 T cell receptor beta chains from one sample sequenced in a study of cytomegalovirus exposure and HLA in healthy donors. PCR employed 60 Vbeta and 13 Jbeta primers. Method: immunoSEQ multiplex PCR; TCRdb's copy keeps in-frame clones and lacks some. The table records tens of thousands of clones, around 77% of them present only once. The material sequenced was PBMCs. The receptors here all came from a man younger than 45 in good health and CMV-seronegative.

This sequence joins TRBV9 and TRBJ2-3, with 7 bases that match TRBD1. The germline V gene encodes CDR1 SGDLS and CDR2 YYNGEE. This CDR3 has 15 residues. Trimming removed 0 bases from V and 2 bases from J; junction bases left unmatched: 3. CDR3 nucleotides: TGTGCCAGCAGCGTAGGGGACAGTACCACAGATACGCAGTATTTT. Protein product: CASSVGDSTTDTQYF. The whole variable domain, remainder taken from reference TRBV9 and TRBJ2-3, is DSGVTQTPKHLITATGQRVTLRCSPRSGDLSVYWYQQSLDQGLQFLIQYYNGEERAKGNILERFSAQQFPDLHSELNLSSLELGDSALYFCASSVGDSTTDTQYFGPGTRLTVL.

In its sample, this clone was seen once. The chain joins TRBV4-1 to TRBJ1-2; no clear D gene. The germline V gene has CDR1 MGHRA and CDR2 YSYEKL. This CDR3 is 15 amino acids long. V was trimmed by 2 bases and J by 7 bases, leaving 17 bases between them. This CDR3 is CASSQQQPTDAGYTF. The DNA for the CDR3 is TGCGCCAGCAGCCAACAACAGCCAACCGACGCTGGCTACACCTTC.

The chain has TRBV5-4 and TRBJ2-7; TRBD2 agrees at 11 bases. CDR1 is SGHNT and CDR2 is YYREEE in the germline V gene (reference sequence). The CDR3 has 15 residues. The trim removed 4 bases at V and 6 bases at J, leaving 9 bases unmatched. CDR3 protein: CASSNRLAGKVEQYF. The CDR3 DNA sequence: TGTGCCAGCAGCAACCGACTAGCGGGAAAAGTCGAGCAGTACTTC.

This chain connects TRBV28 to TRBJ2-5; 9 nucleotides agree with TRBD1. Germline values: CDR1 MDHEN, CDR2 SYDVKM. The CDR3 consists of 15 residues. The V segment lost 5 bases and the J segment 5 bases; nucleotides outside the gene matches: 9. This CDR3 is CASSPAGTGRETQYF. For the CDR3, the DNA is TGTGCCAGCAGTCCAGCCGGGACAGGGAGGGAGACCCAGTACTTC.

The chain joins TRBV30 to TRBJ1-2; D may be TRBD1 (5 bases). CDR3 length: 12 amino acids. CDR1 is GTSNPN, CDR2 SVGIG, per germline (reference sequence). The CDR3 DNA sequence: TGTGGCGGGGAGACAGCGCGCTATGGCTACACCTTC. It translates to CGGETARYGYTF.

With regard to this clone: The same CDR3 can be traced to other DNA sequences in this sample. CDR3 protein: CASSLGHLSGNTIYF. CDR3 bases: TGTGCCAGCAGCTTGGGACATCTCTCTGGAAACACCATATATTTT. The chain carries TRBV9 and TRBJ1-3; D might be TRBD1 (6 bases). V lost 4 bases to trimming and J lost 0 bases, with 11 bases between them. CDR1 is SGDLS and CDR2 is YYNGEE in the germline V gene. CDR3 size: 15 residues.

The table lists this clone with a count of one. V gene TRBV2 combines with J gene TRBJ1-1, with 9 bases lining up with TRBD1. Germline V gene lookup returns CDR1 SNHLY and CDR2 FYNNEI. J was trimmed by 3 bases and V by 4 bases; bases with no gene match: 12. The CDR3 has 17 amino acids. CDR3 bases: TGTGCCAGCAGTGGAACCGGGACAGGGTCGAGATACACTGAAGCTTTCTTT. Translation gives CASSGTGTGSRYTEAFF.

This clone is medium-sized in the sample. V is TRBV11-2 and J is TRBJ2-2; possibly TRBD2 for D (5 bases). The length of the CDR3 is 14 residues. Trimming shortened V by 4 bases and J by 6 bases, and 12 bases separated the two germline ends. Germline values: CDR1 SGHAT, CDR2 FQNNGV. The CDR3 DNA sequence: TGTGCCAGCAGCTCCCGGACTCCGGCCGGGGAGCTGTTTTTT. Protein: CASSSRTPAGELFF.

CDR3 loop: CAISVSEGHQPQHF. The CDR3, as DNA: TGTGCCATCAGTGTGTCGGAGGGCCATCAGCCCCAGCATTTT. V usage is TRBV10-3 and J usage is TRBJ1-5, with D hard to call. CDR3 size: 14 residues. Germline V gene sequence: CDR1 ENHRY, CDR2 SYGVKD. The ends were cut back, 4 bases at V and 5 bases at J, with 12 bases in the middle.

The chain joins TRBV6-1 to TRBJ1-1; the match to TRBD1 covers 8 bases. This CDR3 is built from 16 residues. The germline CDR1 and CDR2 sequences are MNHNS and SASEGT. Unmatched junction bases numbered 9, after V lost 2 bases and J lost 4 bases. This CDR3 reads CASSESSGTGFTEAFF. In DNA, the CDR3 is TGTGCCAGCAGTGAATCCTCAGGGACAGGCTTCACTGAAGCTTTCTTT.